What follows are 16 T cell receptor beta chains derived from one specimen sequenced in a study of shared clonotypes between healthy human individuals. Libraries were prepared by immunoSEQ multiplex PCR; TCRdb keeps only in-frame clonotypes and omits some of them. The sample has hundreds of thousands of clones, 96% seen once; the top ten hold 0.055% to 0.075%. Sequenced: naive CD4+ T cells sorted from blood. Subset specified: CD45RA+ positively selected. Source of these receptors: a woman in her twenties or thirties in good health.

This chain joins TRBV7-9 and TRBJ1-1, with TRBD1 matching over 9 bases. Looked up from germline, CDR1 is SEHNR and CDR2 is FQNEAQ (reference sequence). Trimming took 2 bases from V and 4 from J; bases not matched to a gene: 5. The CDR3 runs 15 residues. CDR3 sequence: CASSLTGGAGTEAFF. Here the CDR3 DNA reads TGTGCCAGCAGCTTAACAGGGGGCGCGGGCACTGAAGCTTTCTTT.

The chain is built from TRBV4-1 and TRBJ2-2, with 12 nucleotides matching TRBD2. The CDR3 has 18 residues. The V gene end was trimmed by 4 bases and the J gene end by 4 bases; junction bases not matched to a gene: 10. CDR1 is MGHRA, CDR2 YSYEKL, per germline. The CDR3 region has the DNA TGCGCCAGCAGCCGACAACTAGCGGGAGGCCCCCTCACCGGGGAGCTGTTTTTT. Translating it yields CASSRQLAGGPLTGELFF.

The J gene is TRBJ1-1, the V gene TRBV10-1, with D perhaps matching TRBD1 (5 bases). CDR1 is WNHNN, CDR2 SYGVQD, per germline (reference sequence). Trimming removed 2 bases at V and 4 bases at J, with 11 bases between. The CDR3 is 14 amino acids. CDR3 DNA sequence: TGCGCCAGCAGTGAGGCAGGGAGGGGCACTGAAGCTTTCTTT. This sequence encodes CASSEAGRGTEAFF.

The CDR3 protein is CASSYSGGTTEAFF. CDR3 coding DNA: TGTGCCAGCAGCTATTCGGGGGGGACCACTGAAGCTTTCTTT. V gene TRBV7-2 combines with J gene TRBJ1-1, with D maybe TRBD1 (5 bases). The length of the CDR3 is 14 residues. Germline V CDR1 and CDR2: SGHTA, FQGNSA. Trimming stripped 4 bases from V and 4 bases from J, with 13 bases between.

The rearrangement joins TRBV5-1 to TRBJ2-7; weak D call: TRBD1 (5 bases). V dropped 2 bases and J dropped 5 bases, with 11 bases sitting between them. Per the germline V gene, CDR1 is SGHRS and CDR2 is YFSETQ. CDR3 length: 13 residues. The chain's CDR3 is CASSFQGEHEQYF. CDR3 bases: TGCGCCAGCAGCTTTCAGGGCGAACACGAGCAGTACTTC.

The chain has TRBV30 and TRBJ2-2; 8 positions agree with TRBD2. The CDR3 consists of 14 residues. After removal of 4 bases from V and 5 bases from J, the junction contained 6 bases not matched to a gene. Looked up from germline, CDR1 is GTSNPN and CDR2 is SVGIG (reference sequence). Written as DNA, the CDR3 is TGTGCCTGGACAACTAGCGGAACAACCGGGGAGCTGTTTTTT. Its translation: CAWTTSGTTGELFF. Drawing the rest from reference TRBV30 and TRBJ2-2, the complete variable domain is SQTIHQWPATLVQPVGSPLSLECTVEGTSNPNLYWYRQAAGRGLQLLFYSVGIGQISSEVPQNLSASRPQDRQFILSSKKLLLSDSGFYLCAWTTSGTTGELFFGEGSRLTVL.

The chain couples TRBV28 to TRBJ1-5, with no clear D. Trimming took 8 bases from V and 0 from J, leaving 20 bases between them. Germline-derived CDR1 and CDR2 are MDHEN and SYDVKM. The CDR3 runs 17 residues. CDR3 residues: CASVSGGRGLSNQPQHF. The DNA for the CDR3 is TGTGCCAGCGTCTCGGGCGGCCGAGGTCTTAGCAATCAGCCCCAGCATTTT.

The chain recombines TRBV18 with TRBJ2-3, with a weak D call TRBD2 (6 bases). V lost 3 bases and J 4 bases, leaving 11 bases between the germline ends. Germline V CDR1 and CDR2: KGHSH, LQKENI. CDR3 size: 14 residues. The CDR3 bases are TGTGCCAGCTCACCGACGGGAGAGGCAGATACGCAGTATTTT. Protein: CASSPTGEADTQYF.

The chain has TRBV30 and TRBJ2-1, with no clear D. The ends were cut back, 0 bases at V and 8 bases at J, with 5 bases in the middle. CDR3 length: 11 amino acids. The germline V gene encodes CDR1 GTSNPN and CDR2 SVGIG (reference sequence). DNA for the CDR3: TGTGCCTGGAGTGTAATTCATGAGCAGTTCTTC. This encodes CAWSVIHEQFF.

The V call is TRBV6-1, the J call TRBJ2-2, with TRBD2 matching 11 bases. Germline CDR1 and CDR2: MNHNS and SASEGT. V lost 6 bases, J lost 7 bases, and 7 bases stayed unmatched. The CDR3 runs to 15 residues. The CDR3 DNA reads TGTGCCAGCAGCCTACTAGCGGGAGCTATCGGGGAGCTGTTTTTT. Translated, it gives CASSLLAGAIGELFF.

The J gene is TRBJ2-7, the V gene TRBV28; D remains ambiguous. V was shortened by 7 bases and J by 3 bases, with 16 bases between the two germline ends. The length of the CDR3 is 14 residues. The germline V gene encodes CDR1 MDHEN and CDR2 SYDVKM. The CDR3, as DNA: TGTGCCAGCACTGGGAAAGCCACAGTCTACGAGCAGTACTTC. It codes for CASTGKATVYEQYF.

This chain links TRBV19 with TRBJ2-1, with TRBD2 matching 7 bases. This CDR3 contains 15 residues. Germline V lookup: CDR1 LNHDA, CDR2 SQIVND (reference sequence). The V gene end was trimmed by 4 bases and the J gene end by 0 bases; junction bases not matched to a gene: 3. The CDR3 loop reads CASSRSGGSYNEQFF. The CDR3 region has the DNA TGTGCCAGTAGTAGGTCGGGGGGCTCCTACAATGAGCAGTTCTTC.

This chain joins TRBV7-9 and TRBJ2-3, with D perhaps TRBD2 (6 bases). The V gene's germline CDR1 is SEHNR and CDR2 FQNEAQ (reference sequence). This CDR3 spans 16 amino acids. V was trimmed by 4 bases and J by 7 bases, leaving 21 bases between them. CDR3 DNA: TGTGCCAGCAGCTCCCGGGGGTTAAGTGTGGGAAATACGCAGTATTTT. This translates into CASSSRGLSVGNTQYF.

The rearrangement joins TRBV28 to TRBJ1-5, with D possibly matching TRBD1 (6 bases). This CDR3 spans 14 amino acids. V was shortened by 5 bases and J by 5 bases, with 13 bases between the two germline ends. Germline CDR1 and CDR2: MDHEN and SYDVKM. The DNA of the CDR3 is TGTGCCAGCAGTCGACAGGCTGGGGATCAGCCCCAGCATTTT. As protein: CASSRQAGDQPQHF.

The gene calls are TRBV27 and TRBJ1-1; D remains ambiguous. Germline assignment: CDR1 MNHEY and CDR2 SMNVEV (reference sequence). This CDR3 is built from 14 residues. Trimming removed 3 bases at V and 5 bases at J, with 13 bases between. The CDR3 DNA is TGTGCCAGCAGTTTGATTGGGTCGAGTACTGAAGCTTTCTTT. Its protein is CASSLIGSSTEAFF.

The chain links TRBV19 to TRBJ2-3; possibly TRBD2 for D (5 bases). The germline V gene encodes CDR1 LNHDA and CDR2 SQIVND (reference sequence). This CDR3 is built from 15 residues. Trimming took off 3 bases at V and 2 bases at J, with 12 bases between the two ends. The CDR3 reads CASSMESLATDTQYF. In DNA, the CDR3 is TGTGCCAGTAGTATGGAGTCGCTAGCCACAGATACGCAGTATTTT. The full variable domain, rest sourced from reference TRBV19 and TRBJ2-3, is DGGITQSPKYLFRKEGQNVTLSCEQNLNHDAMYWYRQDPGQGLRLIYYSQIVNDFQKGDIAEGYSVSREKKESFPLTVTSAQKNPTAFYLCASSMESLATDTQYFGPGTRLTVL.